This T cell receptor (beta chain) was sequenced for a study of T cells in Graves' hyperthyroidism and ophthalmopathy. Study at large: Peripheral blood was obtained at initial diagnosis, preceding any treatment.

Disease duration under 2 months; hyperthyroidism patients were aged 18 to 65. The J segment lost 4 bases and the V segment lost 3 bases, leaving 15 bases of the junction unmatched. This CDR3 is built from 18 residues. Germline CDR1 and CDR2: SGHNT and YYREEE (reference sequence). TCR beta CDR3 region amplification was performed from RNA transcripts. HTBI primers were the set used in a first-round RT-PCR of the TCR CDR3. TCRdb fed the multiplex PCR reads into MiXCR, producing one record per CDR3 protein. The sample carries about 770,000 distinct CDR3 sequences, roughly a sixth recorded once. The V gene is TRBV5-4, the J gene TRBJ1-1, with 10 bases lining up with TRBD1. Sequencing was carried out using blood. This receptor was identified in a woman in her fifties or sixties with Graves' hyperthyroidism that later progressed to Graves' ophthalmopathy. CDR3 DNA sequence: TGTGCCAGCAGCTCGCCCAGGACAGGGGGAATCGAGGGCACTGAAGCTTTCTTT. This sequence encodes CASSSPRTGGIEGTEAFF.